A single sample gave rise to the 25 T cell receptor beta chains below, sequenced in a study of blood T cell repertoires in COVID-19. Assay: immunoSEQ multiplex PCR; the TCRdb copy retains only in-frame clones and omits some. This sample has 200,000 to 250,000 clones; about 84% occur once, and the top ten carry roughly 1.8%. The sequenced sample consisted of PBMCs or T cells enriched from blood (not recorded which). The receptor set was obtained from a man aged 60 to 69 who had recovered from COVID-19.

This chain joins TRBV4-3 and TRBJ2-5; 10 bases agree with TRBD1. With 2 bases clipped from V and 2 bases from J, the junction kept 2 bases outside the gene matches. Germline V lookup: CDR1 LGHNA, CDR2 YSLEER. The CDR3 is 15 residues long. This CDR3 reads CASSQRTGGQETQYF. The CDR3, as DNA: TGCGCCAGCAGCCAAAGGACAGGGGGACAAGAGACCCAGTACTTC.

This sequence joins TRBV7-2 and TRBJ2-3, with TRBD2 identical over 7 bases. The J segment lost 5 bases and the V segment lost 7 bases, leaving 12 bases of the junction unmatched. The germline V gene has CDR1 SGHTA and CDR2 FQGNSA. This CDR3 has 15 amino acids. CDR3 in DNA: TGTGCCAGCAATTATCGGCGGGGAGGGATAGATACGCAGTATTTT. The encoded protein is CASNYRRGGIDTQYF.

The genes are TRBV2 and TRBJ1-1, with D perhaps TRBD1 (5 bases). V was clipped by 8 bases and J by 0 bases, with 13 bases between them. The CDR3 is made up of 14 amino acids. The germline gives CDR1 SNHLY, CDR2 FYNNEI. CDR3 nucleotides: TGTGCCAGCTTACGGGGGGGTTTGAACACTGAAGCTTTCTTT. This gives the protein CASLRGGLNTEAFF.

The chain links TRBV15 to TRBJ1-2; possible D gene TRBD1, 6 bases. Trimming shortened V by 6 bases and J by 2 bases, and 10 bases separated the two germline ends. The CDR3 contains 13 residues. The germline V gene has CDR1 LNHNV and CDR2 YYDKDF (reference sequence). The CDR3 loop is CATRPTGNYGYTF. The CDR3 coding sequence is TGTGCCACCAGACCGACAGGAAACTATGGCTACACCTTC.

The J gene is TRBJ1-1, the V gene TRBV18, with D maybe TRBD1 (5 bases). The CDR3 contains 15 residues. From germline, CDR1 is KGHSH and CDR2 LQKENI. V dropped 1 base and J dropped 2 bases, with 11 bases sitting between them. The CDR3 reads CASSPLGLLNTEAFF. The CDR3 DNA is TGTGCCAGCTCACCACTGGGACTCCTCAACACTGAAGCTTTCTTT.

In this sample, this clone turned up once. The V and J genes are TRBV18 and TRBJ1-1; no clear D. The ends were cut back, 6 bases at V and 3 bases at J, with 11 bases in the middle. The length of the CDR3 is 13 residues. Germline values: CDR1 KGHSH, CDR2 LQKENI. CDR3 nucleotide sequence: TGTGCCAGCTCCTCACTTTCGGACACTGAAGCTTTCTTT. It encodes CASSSLSDTEAFF.

The rearrangement uses TRBV6-5 and TRBJ2-7; 7 bases agree with TRBD1. CDR1 and CDR2 from the germline V gene are MNHEY and SVGAGI. V lost 6 bases, J lost 3 bases, and 5 bases stayed unmatched. This CDR3 has 13 amino acids. The chain's CDR3 is CASRLGQHYEQYF. For the CDR3, the DNA is TGTGCCAGCAGGCTGGGACAGCACTACGAGCAGTACTTC.

CDR3 amino acids: CASRQGEYSPLHF. For the CDR3, the DNA is TGTGCCAGCAGGCAGGGGGAGTATTCACCCCTCCACTTT. The chain joins TRBV27 to TRBJ1-6; TRBD1 aligns across 7 bases. The CDR3 runs 13 residues. The germline CDR1 and CDR2 sequences are MNHEY and SMNVEV (reference sequence). The J segment lost 8 bases and the V segment lost 6 bases, leaving 4 bases of the junction unmatched.

V usage is TRBV7-9 and J usage is TRBJ1-1; D ambiguous. Trimming took 5 bases from V and 4 from J, leaving 11 bases between them. CDR1 and CDR2 from the germline V gene are SEHNR and FQNEAQ (reference sequence). The CDR3 length is 13 residues. CDR3 residues: CASSLEGGTEAFF. CDR3 DNA: TGTGCCAGCAGCCTTGAGGGAGGCACTGAAGCTTTCTTT.

This clone was observed once. This sequence joins TRBV23-1 and TRBJ2-2; maybe TRBD2 (6 bases). TRBV23-1 is treated as an ORF (open reading frame) with a function not yet certain. There are 17 residues in the CDR3. Deletions cut 4 bases from V and 5 bases from J, with 20 bases between. Here the CDR3 reads CASSLGGLSRWTGELFF. The CDR3 DNA follows: TGCGCCAGCAGTCTCGGGGGTTTGTCTCGATGGACCGGGGAGCTGTTTTTT.

V is TRBV7-2 and J is TRBJ1-1; 7 nucleotides align to TRBD1. CDR3 length: 15 amino acids. In germline, CDR1 is SGHTA, CDR2 FQGNSA. J lost 1 base, V lost 5 bases, and 7 bases had no gene match. The CDR3 DNA is TGTGCCAGCAGCAACCAACAGGGGCGGAACACTGAAGCTTTCTTT. This gives the protein CASSNQQGRNTEAFF. The variable domain in full, completed from reference TRBV7-2 and TRBJ1-1, reads GAGVSQSPSNKVTEKGKDVELRCDPISGHTALYWYRQSLGQGLEFLIYFQGNSAPDKSGLPSDRFSAERTGGSVSTLTIQRTQQEDSAVYLCASSNQQGRNTEAFFGQGTRLTVV.

The rearrangement uses TRBV18 and TRBJ2-7; maybe TRBD2 (5 bases). The CDR3 sequence is 14 residues long. Germline CDR1 and CDR2: KGHSH and LQKENI. Trimming removed 2 bases from V and 4 bases from J, with 12 bases in between. CDR3 DNA: TGTGCCAGCTCACCAGACCGGACGGGATACGAGCAGTACTTC. Residues: CASSPDRTGYEQYF.

The rearrangement uses TRBV5-1 and TRBJ1-4; tentative D call: TRBD1 (5 bases). The germline V gene encodes CDR1 SGHRS and CDR2 YFSETQ. Trimming shortened V by 4 bases and J by 5 bases, and 15 bases separated the two germline ends. This CDR3 has 15 residues. The DNA of the CDR3 is TGCGCCAGCAGCCCCTATGGGGACTGGAATGAAAAACTGTTTTTT. Protein sequence: CASSPYGDWNEKLFF.

This clone was seen ten or more times. J is TRBJ1-1 and V is TRBV7-9; possible D gene TRBD1, 5 bases. Germline CDR1 is SEHNR and CDR2 is FQNEAQ (reference sequence). Trimming removed 7 bases from V and 1 base from J, with 10 bases in between. This CDR3 is 13 amino acids long. As DNA, the CDR3 is TGTGCCAGCACCATGACAGAGAACACTGAAGCTTTCTTT. It specifies CASTMTENTEAFF.

The chain recombines TRBV29-1 with TRBJ1-1, with 7 nucleotides matching TRBD1. The ends lost 7 bases at V and 6 bases at J; junction bases unmatched: 11. Looked up from germline, CDR1 is SQVTM and CDR2 is ANQGSEA. CDR3 length equals 13 residues. CDR3 in amino acids: CSGAKGAGSEAFF. The CDR3 DNA reads TGCAGCGGCGCTAAGGGGGCGGGCTCTGAAGCTTTCTTT.

This chain links TRBV3-1 (or the pseudogene TRBV3-2) with TRBJ2-1; 9 positions match TRBD2. Germline assignment: CDR1 LGHDT and CDR2 YNNKEL (reference sequence). The CDR3 runs 15 residues. With 2 bases clipped from V and 5 bases from J, the junction kept 4 bases outside the gene matches. The chain's CDR3 is CASSQRLAANNEQFF. In DNA, the CDR3 is TGTGCCAGCAGCCAAAGACTAGCGGCAAACAATGAGCAGTTCTTC.

The chain combines TRBV14 with TRBJ1-2; D is unclear. The CDR3 has 16 amino acids. From germline, CDR1 is SGHDN and CDR2 FVKESK. With 1 base removed from V and 5 bases from J, the gap between germline ends came to 17 bases. The CDR3 DNA sequence: TGTGCCAGCAGCCAAGTTAGCGACGGTCCTGGGTATGGCTACACCTTC. Protein: CASSQVSDGPGYGYTF.

For the CDR3, the DNA is TGCGCCAGCAGCCAAACTAGCGGGGGGCTTCACAATGAGCAGTTCTTC. Protein product: CASSQTSGGLHNEQFF. The chain links TRBV5-1 to TRBJ2-1; 12 nucleotides align to TRBD2. The CDR3 runs 16 residues. Germline CDR1 and CDR2: SGHRS and YFSETQ. Trimming cost V 4 bases and J 5 bases; bases outside gene matches: 7.

J is TRBJ2-7 and V is TRBV30; TRBD1 is a possible D gene (7 bases). V was shortened by 3 bases and J by 5 bases, with 14 bases between the two germline ends. CDR3 length: 13 amino acids. CDR1 is GTSNPN and CDR2 is SVGIG in the germline V gene (reference sequence). The CDR3 DNA is TGTGCCTGGAGCCAGGGGGGCCCGAACGAGCAGTACTTC. It codes for CAWSQGGPNEQYF.

The chain uses TRBV6-6 and TRBJ1-1, with TRBD1 identical over 9 bases. This CDR3 is built from 16 residues. From germline, CDR1 is MNHNY and CDR2 SVGAGI (reference sequence). Unmatched junction bases numbered 8, after V lost 5 bases and J lost 1 base. Written as DNA, the CDR3 is TGTGCCAGCAGTAACGGGGACAGGGTGGGGAACACTGAAGCTTTCTTT. Translation gives CASSNGDRVGNTEAFF.

In DNA, the CDR3 is TGTGCCAGCAGCTTGAATCCGGGACAGAGAACTCAGCCCCAGCATTTT. Its translation: CASSLNPGQRTQPQHF. The chain couples TRBV7-2 to TRBJ1-5, with 7 bases matching TRBD1. This CDR3 comprises 16 residues. The germline gives CDR1 SGHTA, CDR2 FQGNSA. Unmatched junction bases numbered 11, after V lost 3 bases and J lost 6 bases. The full variable domain, completed using reference TRBV7-2 and TRBJ1-5, is GAGVSQSPSNKVTEKGKDVELRCDPISGHTALYWYRQSLGQGLEFLIYFQGNSAPDKSGLPSDRFSAERTGGSVSTLTIQRTQQEDSAVYLCASSLNPGQRTQPQHFGDGTRLSIL.

There are a few counts of this clone. The rearrangement uses TRBV6-5 and TRBJ1-2; D is unclear. The V end was cut by 3 bases, the J end by 5 bases, with 13 bases between. CDR1 MNHEY and CDR2 SVGAGI come from the germline V gene. The CDR3 runs to 14 residues. CDR3 nucleotide sequence: TGTGCCAGCAGTTATGGCGGAGACGAATATGGCTACACCTTC. Translated: CASSYGGDEYGYTF.

The chain couples TRBV5-6 to TRBJ2-1; 13 nucleotides agree with TRBD2. The CDR3 runs to 18 residues. Germline V CDR1 and CDR2: SGHDT, YYEEEE. Trimming removed 0 bases from V and 3 bases from J; junction bases left unmatched: 6. In DNA, the CDR3 is TGTGCCAGCAGCTTGGGGCAAGGACTAGCGGGAGTCTACAATGAGCAGTTCTTC. Residues: CASSLGQGLAGVYNEQFF.

A few counts support this clone. The V and J genes are TRBV7-2 and TRBJ1-2; D not resolved. Germline-derived CDR1 and CDR2 are SGHTA and FQGNSA. There are 15 residues in the CDR3. The V gene lost 5 bases and the J gene lost 0 bases, with 13 bases spanning the gap. In DNA, the CDR3 is TGTGCCAGCAGCGAACTCTCCAACGCTAACTATGGCTACACCTTC. This sequence encodes CASSELSNANYGYTF.

This clone was detected only once. J is TRBJ1-2 and V is TRBV7-9; TRBD1 matches 9 bases. Trimming took 4 bases from V and 8 from J; bases not matched to a gene: 17. The V gene's germline CDR1 is SEHNR and CDR2 FQNEAQ (reference sequence). This CDR3 is 17 amino acids long. The CDR3 DNA reads TGTGCCAGCAGCTCACTCCTCGGGACAGGGAGTCCCTACGGCTACACCTTC. Protein: CASSSLLGTGSPYGYTF.